The subject of this entry is one TCR beta chain. Its antigen is unidentified. The data were obtained in a study of PD-1 blockade in classical Hodgkin lymphoma. Every patient had relapsed following autologous stem cell transplantation, and cohorts differed in brentuximab vedotin exposure. Generated by immunoSEQ multiplex PCR, the TCRdb table keeps only in-frame clones and is missing some. This table has some 93,000 clones, roughly 89% appearing once. Study-wide findings and caveats: Newly diagnosed patients were reported to start with lower TCR diversity than healthy donors.

V was pared by 6 bases and J by 2 bases, with 6 bases of the junction left unmatched. CDR1 is MDHEN, CDR2 SYDVKM, per germline. This CDR3 spans 14 amino acids. The V call is TRBV28, the J call TRBJ1-2; 7 nucleotides align to TRBD1. Sequencing used peripheral blood mononuclear cells (PBMCs), obtained before the second cycle of nivolumab. The source is a human donor with classical Hodgkin lymphoma. The CDR3 region has the DNA TGTGCCAGCAGGCGGGACAGTAAGAACTATGGCTACACCTTC. This codes for CASRRDSKNYGYTF.